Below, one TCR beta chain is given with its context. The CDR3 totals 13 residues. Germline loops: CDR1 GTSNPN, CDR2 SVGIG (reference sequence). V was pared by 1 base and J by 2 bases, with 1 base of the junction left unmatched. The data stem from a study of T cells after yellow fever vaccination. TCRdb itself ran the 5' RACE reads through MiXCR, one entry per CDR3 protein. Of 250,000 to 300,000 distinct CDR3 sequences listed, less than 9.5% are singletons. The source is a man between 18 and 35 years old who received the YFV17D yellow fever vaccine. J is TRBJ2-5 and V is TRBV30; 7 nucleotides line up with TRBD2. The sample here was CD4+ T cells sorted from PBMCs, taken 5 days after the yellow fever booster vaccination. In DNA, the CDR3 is TGTGCCTGGAGTGGTAGCGGGCAAGAGACCCAGTACTTC. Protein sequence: CAWSGSGQETQYF.